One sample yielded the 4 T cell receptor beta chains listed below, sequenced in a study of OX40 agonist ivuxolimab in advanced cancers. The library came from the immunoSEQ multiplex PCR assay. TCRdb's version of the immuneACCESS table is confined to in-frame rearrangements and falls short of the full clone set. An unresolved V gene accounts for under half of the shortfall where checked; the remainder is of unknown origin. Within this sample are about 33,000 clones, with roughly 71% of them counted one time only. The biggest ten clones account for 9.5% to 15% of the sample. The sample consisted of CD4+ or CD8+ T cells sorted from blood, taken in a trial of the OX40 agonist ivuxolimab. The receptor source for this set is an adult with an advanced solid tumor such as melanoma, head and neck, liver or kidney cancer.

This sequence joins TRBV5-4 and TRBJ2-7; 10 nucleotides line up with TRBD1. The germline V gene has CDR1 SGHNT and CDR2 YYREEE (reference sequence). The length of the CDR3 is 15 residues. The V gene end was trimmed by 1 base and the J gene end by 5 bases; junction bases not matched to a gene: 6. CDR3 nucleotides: TGTGCCAGCAGCTTGAAGGGGACAGGGGACCACGAGCAGTACTTC. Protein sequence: CASSLKGTGDHEQYF.

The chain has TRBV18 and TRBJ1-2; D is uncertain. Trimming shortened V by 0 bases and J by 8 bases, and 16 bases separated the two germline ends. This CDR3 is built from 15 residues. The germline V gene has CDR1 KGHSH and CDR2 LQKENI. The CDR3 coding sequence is TGTGCCAGCTCACCACCGTCCCGGGGTCCGTTCGGCTACACCTTC. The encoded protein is CASSPPSRGPFGYTF.

The CDR3 DNA is TGCGCCAGCAGCTTCTATTCCGGACAGGGGGGTTATGGCTACACCTTC. Translated: CASSFYSGQGGYGYTF. The chain carries TRBV5-1 and TRBJ1-2, with TRBD1 matching 10 bases. This CDR3 has 16 amino acids. Looked up from germline, CDR1 is SGHRS and CDR2 is YFSETQ. V trimming: 2 bases; J trimming: 5 bases; junction bases outside the gene matches: 9.

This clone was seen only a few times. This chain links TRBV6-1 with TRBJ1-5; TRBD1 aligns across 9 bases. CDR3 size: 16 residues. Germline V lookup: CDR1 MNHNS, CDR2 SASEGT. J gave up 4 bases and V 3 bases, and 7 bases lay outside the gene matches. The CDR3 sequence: CASSEVGQGANQPQHF. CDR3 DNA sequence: TGTGCCAGCAGTGAGGTGGGACAGGGCGCTAATCAGCCCCAGCATTTT.